This passage covers 11 T cell receptor beta chains from one sample sequenced in a study of blood T cell repertoires in COVID-19. Some clones are missing from TCRdb's copy, which holds only in-frame ones; the method was immunoSEQ multiplex PCR. The data contain fewer than 200,000 clones, about four fifths of them singletons. The sequenced material came from peripheral blood. The receptors come from a woman older than 75 with COVID-19, enrolled during active disease.

The rearrangement joins TRBV11-2 to TRBJ1-1, with 7 bases aligning to TRBD1. The CDR3 is 13 amino acids. The junction had 5 bases not matched to a gene; V was cut back by 5 bases and J by 5 bases. Germline values: CDR1 SGHAT, CDR2 FQNNGV. Here the CDR3 reads CASSAAGGTEAFF. As DNA, the CDR3 is TGTGCCAGCAGCGCCGCAGGGGGGACTGAAGCTTTCTTT.

This chain connects TRBV27 to TRBJ2-1, with D possibly TRBD2 on 6 matching bases. V was trimmed by 6 bases and J by 3 bases, leaving 9 bases between them. This CDR3 has 13 residues. CDR1 is MNHEY and CDR2 is SMNVEV in the germline V gene (reference sequence). CDR3 protein: CASRDYIYNEQFF. CDR3 coding DNA: TGTGCCAGCAGGGACTACATCTACAATGAGCAGTTCTTC.

The CDR3 is CSVDDRSRYTF. As DNA, the CDR3 is TGCAGCGTCGACGACAGGTCCCGCTACACCTTC. The chain links TRBV29-1 to TRBJ1-2; D might be TRBD1 (6 bases). The CDR3 spans 11 residues. Trimming stripped 6 bases from V and 9 bases from J, with 14 bases between. Per germline, CDR1 SQVTM and CDR2 ANQGSEA.

This CDR3 reads CASSLTGLDSAPYNEQFF. The CDR3 bases are TGCGCCAGCAGCCTTACCGGACTGGACTCGGCGCCCTACAATGAGCAGTTCTTC. V usage is TRBV5-1 and J usage is TRBJ2-1, with a tentative D call TRBD2 (5 bases). The germline V gene has CDR1 SGHRS and CDR2 YFSETQ. V was trimmed by 4 bases and J by 2 bases, leaving 22 bases between them. The CDR3 is 18 amino acids.

The chain uses TRBV5-5 and TRBJ2-5; 7 positions agree with TRBD2. Per germline, CDR1 SGHKS and CDR2 YYEKEE (reference sequence). The CDR3 covers 12 residues. V shed 7 bases and J 1 base; nucleotides not matched to a gene: 1. The chain's CDR3 is CASLAAQETQYF. CDR3 coding DNA: TGTGCCAGCCTAGCGGCCCAAGAGACCCAGTACTTC.

The rearrangement links TRBV7-2 to TRBJ2-1, with 12 positions matching TRBD2. The V gene's germline CDR1 is SGHTA and CDR2 FQGNSA. Losses at the gene ends were 4 bases for V and 9 bases for J; bases not matched to a gene: 7. The CDR3 consists of 15 residues. The CDR3: CASSSLAGGLGEQFF. In nucleotides, the CDR3 is TGTGCCAGCAGCTCCCTAGCGGGGGGGCTTGGTGAGCAGTTCTTC.

V and J are TRBV7-2 and TRBJ2-3; D uncertain. The CDR3 loop spans 16 amino acids. V lost 4 bases, J lost 1 base, and 15 bases lay in between. The germline V gene has CDR1 SGHTA and CDR2 FQGNSA. The CDR3 spells CASSSFLVRGTDTQYF. The CDR3 DNA sequence: TGTGCCAGCAGCTCCTTTTTGGTACGGGGCACAGATACGCAGTATTTT. Based on the CDR3 plus reference TRBV7-2 and TRBJ2-3, the full variable domain is GAGVSQSPSNKVTEKGKDVELRCDPISGHTALYWYRQSLGQGLEFLIYFQGNSAPDKSGLPSDRFSAERTGGSVSTLTIQRTQQEDSAVYLCASSSFLVRGTDTQYFGPGTRLTVL.

The gene calls are TRBV19 and TRBJ1-5; unclear D gene. The CDR3 loop spans 15 amino acids. Germline assignment: CDR1 LNHDA and CDR2 SQIVND (reference sequence). Trimming shortened V by 6 bases and J by 2 bases, and 14 bases separated the two germline ends. CDR3 in DNA: TGTGCCAGTAGGATGGGTAGGCAGGGCAATCAGCCCCAGCATTTT. Amino acids: CASRMGRQGNQPQHF.

The chain joins TRBV28 to TRBJ2-5; a weak D match, TRBD1 (6 bases). The V end was cut by 3 bases, the J end by 3 bases, with 29 bases between. The CDR3 is made up of 20 amino acids. Germline V gives CDR1 MDHEN, CDR2 SYDVKM. CDR3 sequence reads: CASSFPPLSTGTPSEETQYF. The CDR3 nucleotides read TGTGCCAGCAGTTTTCCGCCTCTATCAACCGGGACACCGTCCGAAGAGACCCAGTACTTC.

The rearrangement uses TRBV2 and TRBJ1-5; D is unclear. Between the trimmed V and J ends, which lost 2 bases and 0 bases, there was a span of 8 bases. Germline lookup yields CDR1 SNHLY and CDR2 FYNNEI. The CDR3 has 15 residues. Here the CDR3 DNA reads TGTGCCAGCAGTGAAACAACAGTTAGCAATCAGCCCCAGCATTTT. Protein: CASSETTVSNQPQHF.

The rearrangement links TRBV12-3 or TRBV12-4 to TRBJ2-3; 9 bases are shared with TRBD2. The CDR3 is 11 amino acids. Trimming at V came to 4 bases and at J to 12 bases, leaving 2 bases not matched to a gene. CDR3 in DNA: TGTGCCAGCAGTTCAGGGACTAGCCAGTATTTT. This translates into CASSSGTSQYF.